The T cell receptor (beta chain) described here comes from a study of blood T cell repertoires in COVID-19 (dated by TCRdb to between 2020 and 2021). Looking at the study overall: Collaborator samples came from the United States, Italy and Spain and covered acute and convalescent phases of COVID-19. The prospective study material was composed of cDNA or gDNA derived from T cells, B-cell-depleted T cells, or PBMCs. Subjects who had been exposed to COVID-19, were actively infected with it, or had recovered from it provided the deeply sampled blood TCRbeta repertoires that made up the dataset. The repertoires were made available in a free public database intended to serve as a resource for research on the immune response to SARS-CoV-2. The samples were drawn from two sources: the first 160 participants of the ongoing ImmuneRACE study, and 1,200 or so subjects contributed by 6 global collaborators. The sample metadata nearly always contained a de-identified subject ID, COVID-19 status, age in years and sex. Where available, HLA class I and class II types were obtained from metadata supplied by the sample provider rather than from assay-based typing. On the study overall, not on this receptor specifically: Clinical and demographic metadata were provided uncurated, with the amount varying by source and participant.

TCRbeta CDR3 regions were amplified from genomic DNA by means of the immunoSEQ Assay, a bias-controlled multiplex PCR. In the authors' own workflow: The number of nucleated cells in each sample was estimated from the amplification of reference gene primers within the assay. To quantify the absolute abundance of each unique TCRbeta CDR3 rearrangement, sequence reads were collapsed and filtered. For each sample, productive Simpson clonality was calculated by taking the square root of Simpson's diversity index across productive rearrangements. TCRdb mirrors the immuneACCESS table, restricted to in-frame sequences. Some clones are absent from its copies; in checked studies, under half trace to an unresolved V gene, and the reason for the others is unknown. The V and J calls and clone size were taken over from that table, and D and trimming were inferred from the DNA. The sample has about 270,000 clones on record, approximately 90% of them singletons. The ten top clones hold about 3% of the sample.

Points on this clone: This receptor's antigen is unknown. The record has no base qualities; no much larger clone is one base away.

Germline trimming: 0 bases from V, 4 bases from J; junction bases outside gene matches: 3. The CDR3 measures 16 amino acids from cysteine to phenylalanine. Only the CDR3 region is kept as DNA, spanning 48 bases read in frame from base 1. CDR1 MGHRA and CDR2 YSYEKL were looked up in the germline V gene. Participants in the prospective study were aged roughly 18 to 89 years, lived in more than 20 United States geographic areas, and enrolled through a virtual design. Cohort assignment in the prospective study relied on participant-reported clinical history from a screening survey and a study questionnaire. Exposed participants had been in contact, within 2 weeks of entering the study, with a person who had a PCR-confirmed or clinician-diagnosed case of COVID-19. In the prospective study, mobile phlebotomists collected whole blood, serum and a nasopharyngeal or oropharyngeal swab from each participant. Additional blood draws and questionnaires over an approximately two-month period could optionally be provided by prospective study participants. Before DNA extraction, prospective study blood samples were shipped either frozen or at room temperature.

The source of this sequence is a man aged 35-49 years who had been exposed to COVID-19. This receptor chain uses TRBV4-1 and TRBJ2-3; TRBD2 aligns with 11 central bases. Sequencing was performed on PBMCs or T cells enriched from blood (not recorded which). CDR3 reads: CASSQDLAGGSDTQYF. Read as DNA, the sequence is TGCGCCAGCAGCCAAGATCTAGCGGGAGGTTCAGATACGCAGTATTTT.